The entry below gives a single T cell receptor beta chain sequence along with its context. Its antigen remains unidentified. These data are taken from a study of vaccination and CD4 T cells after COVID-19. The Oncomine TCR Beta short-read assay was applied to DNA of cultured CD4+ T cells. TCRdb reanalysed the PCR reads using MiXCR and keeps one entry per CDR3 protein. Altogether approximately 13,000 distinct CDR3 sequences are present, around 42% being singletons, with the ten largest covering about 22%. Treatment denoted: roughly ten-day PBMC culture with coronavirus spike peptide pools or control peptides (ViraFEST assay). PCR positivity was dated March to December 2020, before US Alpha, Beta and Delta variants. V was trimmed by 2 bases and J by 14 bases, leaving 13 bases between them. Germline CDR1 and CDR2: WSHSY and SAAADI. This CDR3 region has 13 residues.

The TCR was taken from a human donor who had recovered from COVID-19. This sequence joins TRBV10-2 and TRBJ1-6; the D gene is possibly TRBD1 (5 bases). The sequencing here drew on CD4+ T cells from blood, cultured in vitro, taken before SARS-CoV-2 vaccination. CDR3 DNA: TGCGCCAGCAGTGAGCAGGGAAGGGCGTCCCTCCACTTT. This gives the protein CASSEQGRASLHF.